This TCR beta chain was recovered during a study of OX40 agonist ivuxolimab in advanced cancers. General notes on the study: The costimulatory receptor OX40 (CD134) was targeted by ivuxolimab, a fully human IgG2 agonistic monoclonal antibody. A male proportion of about 79% and a mean age of approximately 60 years, ranging from roughly 23 to 80, were recorded for the dose-escalation cohort. Three dose-escalation patients achieved partial responses, one with hepatocellular carcinoma and two with cutaneous melanoma. Prior anti-PD-1, anti-PD-L1 or anti-CTLA-4 therapy was permitted, and checkpoint inhibitors had been received by roughly two fifths of dose-escalation patients. Intravenous ivuxolimab was administered to patients every 2 weeks at six dose levels: 0.01, 0.1, 0.3, 1.5, 3 and 10 mg/kg. The paper reports the monotherapy dose-escalation portion (N of about 54 patients) of the phase I ivuxolimab trial. Among the approximately 50 dose-escalation patients, some 20 had hepatocellular carcinoma, 15 or so melanoma, 9 renal cell carcinoma and 9 head and neck cancer. The purpose of peripheral TCRbeta sequencing was to test whether ivuxolimab changed TCR sequence diversity and led to clonal T-cell expansion.

V gives up 4 bases and J gives up 0 bases, and the segment between their germline ends measures 13 bases. Taken from the germline V gene, the CDR1 and CDR2 loops are SGHRS and YFSETQ. The CDR3 runs 15 amino acids, cysteine and phenylalanine included. Of the read, only the CDR3 DNA is kept; its 45 bases are in frame from base 1. Study-wide findings and limitations: After ivuxolimab, more expanded clones were found on average in CD8+ T cells than in CD4+ T cells. Low levels of normalized T-cell clonal expansion were also shown by some nonresponding patients. In partial responders in the 0.1-3.0 mg/kg groups, normalized peripheral clonal expansion was found to be among the lowest, especially among CD8+ T cells. The antigen specificity of the clonally expanded peripheral T cells was not determined. At doses of 0.1 to 3.0 mg/kg, clonal expansion of both CD4+ and CD8+ T cells in blood was seen between baseline and week 6.

On this clone itself: Its antigen is unknown. One base away there is no much larger clone; base qualities are not given.

Genomic DNA was extracted from sorted cells for sequencing of the TCRbeta CDR3 region. The immunoSEQ Assay was used for sequencing of TCRbeta CDR3 regions. This immuneACCESS table, as held by TCRdb, lists in-frame sequences with V and J called but not all clones. Of the missing ones, under half trace to an unresolved V gene in checked studies; the others have no known cause. Recorded for this sample are 78,000 or so clones; around 83% of them occurred a single time. Roughly a sixth of the sample is taken by the ten largest. The trial excluded patients who had a history of autoimmune disease or were on systemic immunosuppression. Peripheral blood for TCR sequencing was collected from all dose cohorts at baseline, on cycle 4 day 1, and on cycle 7 day 1. Samples were obtained from an open-label, multicenter, first-in-human phase I dose-escalation trial of ivuxolimab. Adults with locally advanced or metastatic head and neck squamous cell, hepatocellular, melanoma or renal cell carcinoma were enrolled in the trial. CD4+ and CD8+ T cells were sorted separately from peripheral blood before TCR sequencing.

The V and J genes are TRBV5-1 and TRBJ2-5; the D gene could be TRBD1 or TRBD2, each one agreeing over 5 bases. The sequencing here drew on CD4+ or CD8+ T cells sorted from blood, taken in a trial of the OX40 agonist ivuxolimab. This TCR derives from an adult with an advanced solid tumor such as melanoma, head and neck, liver or kidney cancer. The base sequence is TGCGCCAGCAGCCCCGGGACCAATGACCAAGAGACCCAGTACTTC. Protein translation: CASSPGTNDQETQYF.